Included here is one T cell receptor (beta chain) sequence, with context. Its antigen remains unknown. A multiplex PCR was run with 60 Vbeta primers and 13 Jbeta primers. How the authors handled the data: The authors later counted some 76 million unique TCR beta chains, about 11 million of them shared. TCRdb keeps only in-frame clones here, not all; method: immunoSEQ multiplex PCR. The V and J calls and clone size are taken from that table; D and trimming were inferred from the DNA. The sample shows approximately 180,000 clones, about 80% of them seen only once. This specimen belongs to a study of cytomegalovirus exposure and HLA in healthy donors. Overall study: In a previous analysis, more than 90 million unique TCR beta sequences were found from 150 million to 200 million T cells. Study-wide findings and caveats: Researchers reported from a later analysis that most CMV-associated TCR beta chains appeared HLA-restricted. The HLA-A and HLA-B alleles of most subjects were reportedly predicted accurately from TCR beta sequences.

This clonotype was sampled from a woman in her twenties or thirties in good health and CMV-seropositive. The sequencing input was PBMCs.

The CDR3 coding sequence is TGTGCCAGCAGTTACGACGAGGGATGGGGTTTCGAAGCTTTCTTT. Amino acids: CASSYDEGWGFEAFF. The V gene is TRBV6-5, the J gene TRBJ1-1, with D hard to call. Between the trimmed V and J ends, which lost 2 bases and 8 bases, there was a span of 18 bases. The CDR3 loop spans 15 amino acids. Germline-derived CDR1 and CDR2 are MNHEY and SVGAGI.